Each of the 21 T cell receptor beta chains below was sequenced from the same sample in a study of shared clonotypes between healthy human individuals. Method: immunoSEQ multiplex PCR; TCRdb's copy keeps in-frame clones and lacks some. Among roughly 1 million clones listed, around 78% were seen once. The sequenced material came from memory CD4+ T cells from PBMCs. Subset: CD45RA-negative fraction. The receptors come from a man aged 18 to 29 in good health. Some clones in this sample may be carry-over from other donors' samples.

This sequence joins TRBV9 and TRBJ2-5; 7 bases align to TRBD2. The CDR3 is made up of 16 amino acids. The germline CDR1 and CDR2 sequences are SGDLS and YYNGEE. The trim removed 4 bases at V and 3 bases at J, leaving 12 bases unmatched. The CDR3 sequence: CASSRGALADKETQYF. The CDR3 DNA reads as TGTGCCAGCAGCAGAGGGGCCCTAGCGGATAAAGAGACCCAGTACTTC.

This clone appeared a few times. The chain carries TRBV5-6 and TRBJ1-1, with 7 bases identical to TRBD1. Trimming at V came to 2 bases and at J to 0 bases, leaving 1 base not matched to a gene. This CDR3 is built from 14 residues. The germline V gene encodes CDR1 SGHDT and CDR2 YYEEEE. CDR3 nucleotide sequence: TGTGCCAGCAGCTTCAGGGGGGTGAACACTGAAGCTTTCTTT. Encoded protein: CASSFRGVNTEAFF. Drawing the rest from reference TRBV5-6 and TRBJ1-1, the complete variable domain is DAGVTQSPTHLIKTRGQQVTLRCSPKSGHDTVSWYQQALGQGPQFIFQYYEEEERQRGNFPDRFSGHQFPNYSSELNVNALLLGDSALYLCASSFRGVNTEAFFGQGTRLTVV.

The J gene is TRBJ2-1, the V gene TRBV4-1; maybe TRBD1 (5 bases). The V end lost 3 bases, the J end lost 6 bases, and 15 bases lay between the germline ends. Germline CDR1 is MGHRA and CDR2 is YSYEKL. The CDR3 runs 15 residues. DNA of the CDR3: TGCGCCAGCAGCCACACAGGCCAAGGGTTCAATGAGCAGTTCTTC. As protein: CASSHTGQGFNEQFF.

This clone appeared a few times. The chain combines TRBV7-7 with TRBJ2-1; D is undetermined. This CDR3 is 13 amino acids long. The germline gives CDR1 SSHAT, CDR2 FNYEAQ (reference sequence). Trimming took off 1 base at V and 8 bases at J, with 9 bases between the two ends. In nucleotides, the CDR3 is TGTGCCAGCAGCTTAGTTCACTTGGATGAGCAGTTCTTC. Protein: CASSLVHLDEQFF.

The rearrangement links TRBV2 to TRBJ2-7, with 9 bases matching TRBD1. The CDR3 is 17 amino acids. Unmatched junction bases numbered 17, after V lost 6 bases and J lost 5 bases. Germline CDR1 and CDR2: SNHLY and FYNNEI. CDR3 bases: TGTGCCAGCAGCCCCTCTTATGGGGACAGGGCTCTCCACGAGCAGTACTTC. The encoded protein is CASSPSYGDRALHEQYF.

This clone turned up a few times. This chain links TRBV9 with TRBJ2-1; D not certain. Trimming removed 4 bases from V and 9 bases from J, with 14 bases in between. This CDR3 has 13 residues. Looked up from germline, CDR1 is SGDLS and CDR2 is YYNGEE. The CDR3 coding sequence is TGTGCCAGCAGCAAGGTAAAAGCCGGTGAGCAGTTCTTC. It specifies CASSKVKAGEQFF.

The chain is built from TRBV7-9 and TRBJ2-7; 8 nucleotides line up with TRBD2. The V segment lost 1 base and the J segment 5 bases; nucleotides outside the gene matches: 7. The CDR3 extends over 15 amino acids. Germline V CDR1 and CDR2: SEHNR, FQNEAQ (reference sequence). CDR3 region: CASSLGGTRLNEQYF. The CDR3 DNA reads TGTGCCAGCAGCTTAGGAGGGACTAGGCTTAACGAGCAGTACTTC.

The J gene is TRBJ2-6, the V gene TRBV23-1; tentatively, D is TRBD1 or TRBD2 (6 bases each). TRBV23-1 is sorted into the ORF group, with uncertain function. Trimming pared 0 bases from V and 8 bases from J, leaving 23 bases between. The CDR3 consists of 19 residues. CDR3 nucleotide sequence: TGCGCCAGCAGTCAATCGGTATCTGGGCAGGGGAGGTGGTCCAACGTCCTGACTTTC. This gives the protein CASSQSVSGQGRWSNVLTF.

This chain links TRBV14 with TRBJ2-3; TRBD1 agrees at 7 bases. This CDR3 region has 16 residues. Germline CDR1 SGHDN, CDR2 FVKESK. Trimming took 1 base from V and 3 from J; bases not matched to a gene: 7. The CDR3 protein is CASSQAGQSPTDTQYF. The CDR3 DNA is TGTGCCAGCAGCCAAGCGGGACAGTCCCCAACAGATACGCAGTATTTT.

In regard to this clone: Other DNA sequences in the sample encode the same CDR3. This rearrangement joins TRBV18 to TRBJ1-1; D gene unclear. The CDR3 is 13 amino acids. In germline, CDR1 is KGHSH, CDR2 LQKENI. Trimming stripped 3 bases from V and 1 base from J, with 6 bases between. The CDR3 bases are TGTGCCAGCTCACCTGATCAGAACACTGAAGCTTTCTTT. This codes for CASSPDQNTEAFF.

The chain joins TRBV7-9 to TRBJ1-2; D is undetermined. The CDR3 has 18 amino acids. Trimming cost V 0 bases and J 4 bases, with 21 bases left between them. Germline V lookup: CDR1 SEHNR, CDR2 FQNEAQ (reference sequence). CDR3 region: CASSLARTWGVFSYGYTF. The DNA of the CDR3 is TGTGCCAGCAGCTTAGCGCGTACATGGGGAGTCTTCTCCTATGGCTACACCTTC.

The chain recombines TRBV14 with TRBJ2-5; tentative D call: TRBD2 (6 bases). This CDR3 is 16 amino acids long. Germline CDR1 and CDR2: SGHDN and FVKESK. V was pared by 1 base and J by 5 bases, with 17 bases between. The CDR3 coding sequence is TGTGCCAGCAGCCAAGGCTCTAGCGCGTACGGGGAGACCCAGTACTTC. It encodes CASSQGSSAYGETQYF.

The chain joins TRBV2 to TRBJ1-1; weak D call: TRBD1 (5 bases). The germline V gene has CDR1 SNHLY and CDR2 FYNNEI. CDR3 length equals 14 residues. The ends were cut back, 6 bases at V and 4 bases at J, with 15 bases in the middle. The CDR3 here is CASRDSWPFTEAFF. As DNA, the CDR3 is TGTGCCAGCAGAGACAGCTGGCCCTTCACTGAAGCTTTCTTT.

The chain carries TRBV28 and TRBJ2-7; 8 positions agree with TRBD1. This CDR3 comprises 14 residues. Trimming removed 5 bases from V and 3 bases from J; junction bases left unmatched: 6. The germline gives CDR1 MDHEN, CDR2 SYDVKM. The CDR3 region has the DNA TGTGCCAGCAGTCTACCGGGACAGGTCTACGAGCAGTACTTC. Translating it yields CASSLPGQVYEQYF.

Only a few counts were recorded for this clone. The rearrangement uses TRBV5-1 and TRBJ1-2; D is perhaps TRBD1 (5 bases). In germline, CDR1 is SGHRS, CDR2 YFSETQ. With 0 bases removed from V and 3 bases from J, the gap between germline ends came to 9 bases. CDR3 length: 14 amino acids. The CDR3 nucleotides read TGCGCCAGCAGCTTGGGACAGACAGACTATGGCTACACCTTC. Its protein is CASSLGQTDYGYTF.

The chain recombines TRBV9 with TRBJ2-7; D call uncertain. CDR3 length equals 14 residues. Germline CDR1 SGDLS, CDR2 YYNGEE. V lost 0 bases and J 0 bases, leaving 7 bases between the germline ends. CDR3 bases: TGTGCCAGCAGCGTAGAGGTCAGCTCCTACGAGCAGTACTTC. Translation: CASSVEVSSYEQYF.

A note on this clone: A much larger clone sits a single nucleotide away, making a read error possible. This sample includes further DNA sequences coding for the same CDR3. This rearrangement joins TRBV7-2 to TRBJ1-2; D ambiguous. In germline, CDR1 is SGHTA, CDR2 FQGNSA. This CDR3 is 12 amino acids long. Trimming cost V 1 base and J 5 bases, with 5 bases left between them. The CDR3 here is CASSLVGYGYTF. The CDR3 coding sequence is TGTGCCAGCAGCTTAGTGGGGTATGGCTACACCTTC.

The chain employs TRBV11-2 and TRBJ1-3; unclear D gene. The length of the CDR3 is 14 residues. Between the trimmed V and J ends, which lost 1 base and 0 bases, there was a span of 4 bases. The germline V gene encodes CDR1 SGHAT and CDR2 FQNNGV. The CDR3 bases are TGTGCCAGCAGCTTAGGTCACTCTGGAAACACCATATATTTT. Amino acid sequence: CASSLGHSGNTIYF. The variable domain in full, completed from reference TRBV11-2 and TRBJ1-3, reads EAGVAQSPRYKIIEKRQSVAFWCNPISGHATLYWYQQILGQGPKLLIQFQNNGVVDDSQLPKDRFSAERLKGVDSTLKIQPAKLEDSAVYLCASSLGHSGNTIYFGEGSWLTVV.

CDR3 loop: CASSPRLAGEKNSGANVLTF. In DNA form, the CDR3 reads TGTGCCAGCAGTCCACGACTAGCGGGAGAGAAGAATTCTGGGGCCAACGTCCTGACTTTC. The genes are TRBV27 and TRBJ2-6, with TRBD2 matching 12 bases. The CDR3 runs to 20 residues. CDR1 and CDR2 (germline): MNHEY, SMNVEV (reference sequence). V shed 5 bases and J 1 base; nucleotides not matched to a gene: 12.

This clone was seen only a few times. The V call is TRBV5-1, the J call TRBJ2-7; 11 bases map to TRBD2. Per germline, CDR1 SGHRS and CDR2 YFSETQ. The junction had 8 bases not matched to a gene; V was cut back by 3 bases and J by 0 bases. The CDR3 totals 17 residues. CDR3 protein: CASSSGLAASRSYEQYF. In DNA form, the CDR3 reads TGCGCCAGCAGCTCGGGACTAGCGGCTTCTCGCTCCTACGAGCAGTACTTC.

Remarks on this clone: This could be a read error, since a much larger clone is one nucleotide away. Other nucleotide sequences from this sample produce the same CDR3. The rearrangement links TRBV2 to TRBJ1-5; 9 bases are a match to TRBD1. Germline assignment: CDR1 SNHLY and CDR2 FYNNEI. There are 14 residues in the CDR3. Losses at the gene ends were 5 bases for V and 6 bases for J; bases not matched to a gene: 5. In nucleotides, the CDR3 is TGTGCCAGCAGTCTGGGGACAGGGAGTCAGCCCCAGCATTTT. It codes for CASSLGTGSQPQHF.